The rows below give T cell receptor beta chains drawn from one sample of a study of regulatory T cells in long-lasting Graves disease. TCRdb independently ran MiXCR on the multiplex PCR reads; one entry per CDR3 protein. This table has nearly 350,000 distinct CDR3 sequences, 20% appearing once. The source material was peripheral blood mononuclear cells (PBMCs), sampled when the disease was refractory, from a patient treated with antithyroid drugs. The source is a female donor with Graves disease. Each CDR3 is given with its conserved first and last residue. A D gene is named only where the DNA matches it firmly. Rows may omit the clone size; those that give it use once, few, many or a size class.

cdr3_aa: CASSHPKGAQYF
cdr3_nt: TGCGCCAGCAGCCATCCCAAGGGGGCCCAGTACTTC
d_call: .
j_call: TRBJ2-5
v_call: TRBV4-1
clone_size: few

cdr3_aa: CASSLIQGNLYGYTF
cdr3_nt: TGTGCCAGCAGCCTAATACAGGGAAATCTCTATGGCTACACCTTC
d_call: .
j_call: TRBJ1-2
v_call: TRBV27
clone_size: many

cdr3_aa: CASRGLAGEEQYF
cdr3_nt: TGTGCCAGCAGGGGCTTAGCGGGAGAGGAGCAGTACTTC
d_call: TRBD2
j_call: TRBJ2-7
v_call: TRBV12-3/TRBV12-4
clone_size: many

cdr3_aa: CASSYQGSAGANVLTF
cdr3_nt: TGCGCCAGCAGCTATCAGGGTTCAGCAGGGGCCAACGTCCTGACTTTC
d_call: .
j_call: TRBJ2-6
v_call: TRBV5-1
clone_size: .

cdr3_aa: CSSRAGYNEQFF
cdr3_nt: TGCAGTTCTCGCGCAGGGTACAATGAGCAGTTCTTC
d_call: .
j_call: TRBJ2-1
v_call: TRBV20-1
clone_size: .

cdr3_aa: CASSSARKRVEGAGELFF
cdr3_nt: TGTGCCAGCAGCTCCGCCCGTAAAAGGGTGGAGGGTGCCGGGGAGCTGTTTTTT
d_call: .
j_call: TRBJ2-2
v_call: TRBV5-4
clone_size: .

cdr3_aa: CASSLIPGQGLGGYTF
cdr3_nt: TGTGCCAGCAGTCTCATTCCGGGACAGGGTTTGGGTGGCTACACCTTC
d_call: TRBD1
j_call: TRBJ1-2
v_call: TRBV6-1
clone_size: few

cdr3_aa: CAWSGQGRTFMNTEAFF
cdr3_nt: TGTGCCTGGAGCGGGCAGGGGCGTACCTTCATGAACACTGAAGCTTTCTTT
d_call: .
j_call: TRBJ1-1
v_call: TRBV30
clone_size: few

cdr3_aa: CASMASRSRETQYF
cdr3_nt: TGTGCCAGCATGGCGTCAAGATCTCGGGAGACCCAGTACTTC
d_call: .
j_call: TRBJ2-5
v_call: TRBV7-8
clone_size: many

cdr3_aa: CASSFPGQINTGELFF
cdr3_nt: TGTGCCAGCAGTTTCCCGGGACAGATAAACACCGGGGAGCTGTTTTTT
d_call: TRBD1
j_call: TRBJ2-2
v_call: TRBV28
clone_size: few

cdr3_aa: CAIGISGGAETQYF
cdr3_nt: TGTGCCATCGGAATTAGCGGGGGGGCGGAGACCCAGTACTTC
d_call: TRBD2
j_call: TRBJ2-5
v_call: TRBV10-3
clone_size: many

cdr3_aa: CASSSRTATYEQYF
cdr3_nt: TGTGCCAGCAGTTCCAGGACAGCGACCTACGAGCAGTACTTC
d_call: .
j_call: TRBJ2-7
v_call: TRBV28
clone_size: few

cdr3_aa: CASSLGGGRDPGYTF
cdr3_nt: TGTGCCAGCAGTTTGGGTGGCGGGAGGGATCCTGGCTACACCTTC
d_call: .
j_call: TRBJ1-2
v_call: TRBV28
clone_size: once

cdr3_aa: CASSPGTLTGELFF
cdr3_nt: TGTGCCAGCTCACCAGGGACCCTCACCGGGGAGCTGTTTTTT
d_call: .
j_call: TRBJ2-2
v_call: TRBV18
clone_size: few

cdr3_aa: CASSLAGPWNTEAFF
cdr3_nt: TGCGCCAGCAGCTTGGCGGGACCCTGGAACACTGAAGCTTTCTTT
d_call: .
j_call: TRBJ1-1
v_call: TRBV5-1
clone_size: many

cdr3_aa: CATSDFGVNYGYTF
cdr3_nt: TGTGCCACCAGTGATTTCGGGGTTAACTATGGCTACACCTTC
d_call: .
j_call: TRBJ1-2
v_call: TRBV24-1
clone_size: few

cdr3_aa: CSADGYTF
cdr3_nt: TGCAGTGCCGATGGCTACACCTTC
d_call: .
j_call: TRBJ1-2
v_call: TRBV20-1
clone_size: .

cdr3_aa: CASSEVGLPNQPQHF
cdr3_nt: TGTGCCAGCAGTGAAGTGGGCCTCCCGAATCAGCCCCAGCATTTT
d_call: .
j_call: TRBJ1-5
v_call: TRBV2
clone_size: many

cdr3_aa: CASSPTGKEQYF
cdr3_nt: TGTGCCAGCAGCCCCACAGGGAAAGAGCAGTACTTC
d_call: .
j_call: TRBJ2-7
v_call: TRBV6-1
clone_size: few

cdr3_aa: CATSDHRVDYGYTF
cdr3_nt: TGTGCCACCAGTGACCACAGGGTCGACTATGGCTACACCTTC
d_call: .
j_call: TRBJ1-2
v_call: TRBV24-1
clone_size: many

cdr3_aa: CASSETGRLGEQYF
cdr3_nt: TGTGCCAGCTCCGAAACTGGGAGATTGGGAGAGCAGTACTTC
d_call: .
j_call: TRBJ2-7
v_call: TRBV18
clone_size: few

cdr3_aa: CASRLGGQTYEQYF
cdr3_nt: TGTGCCAGCAGACTAGGGGGACAGACCTACGAGCAGTACTTC
d_call: TRBD1
j_call: TRBJ2-7
v_call: TRBV28
clone_size: many

cdr3_aa: CAWRGTGSHEQYF
cdr3_nt: TGTGCCTGGAGAGGGACAGGGTCCCACGAGCAGTACTTC
d_call: TRBD1
j_call: TRBJ2-7
v_call: TRBV30
clone_size: many

cdr3_aa: CASSPTLSGRGNEQFF
cdr3_nt: TGTGCCAGCAGCCCCACCCTCAGCGGGCGGGGGAATGAGCAGTTCTTC
d_call: TRBD2
j_call: TRBJ2-1
v_call: TRBV11-2
clone_size: few

cdr3_aa: CASRRTGDLEAFF
cdr3_nt: TGTGCCAGCAGAAGGACAGGGGACCTTGAAGCTTTCTTT
d_call: TRBD1
j_call: TRBJ1-1
v_call: TRBV28
clone_size: .

cdr3_aa: CASSIGGANEKLFF
cdr3_nt: TGTGCCAGTAGTATCGGAGGGGCTAATGAAAAACTGTTTTTT
d_call: .
j_call: TRBJ1-4
v_call: TRBV19
clone_size: many

cdr3_aa: CASSYGYGSYNSPLHF
cdr3_nt: TGTGCCAGCAGCTATGGTTATGGCTCCTATAATTCACCCCTCCACTTT
d_call: .
j_call: TRBJ1-6
v_call: TRBV11-3
clone_size: .

cdr3_aa: CASRHPGSGGRNEQFF
cdr3_nt: TGTGCCAGCAGACACCCCGGGAGCGGGGGGAGGAATGAGCAGTTCTTC
d_call: TRBD2
j_call: TRBJ2-1
v_call: TRBV6-1
clone_size: few

cdr3_aa: CASSPGLQNSYEQYF
cdr3_nt: TGTGCCAGCTCGCCGGGACTGCAAAACTCCTACGAGCAGTACTTC
d_call: .
j_call: TRBJ2-7
v_call: TRBV18
clone_size: many

cdr3_aa: CALLVHRGTEAFF
cdr3_nt: TGTGCCTTGTTGGTGCACCGGGGCACTGAAGCTTTCTTT
d_call: .
j_call: TRBJ1-1
v_call: TRBV30
clone_size: few

cdr3_aa: CASSFNAGRHEQYF
cdr3_nt: TGTGCCAGCAGTTTTAACGCCGGGAGACACGAGCAGTACTTC
d_call: .
j_call: TRBJ2-7
v_call: TRBV12-3/TRBV12-4
clone_size: many

cdr3_aa: CSVLGFNYGYTF
cdr3_nt: TGCAGTGTCCTTGGATTTAACTATGGCTACACCTTC
d_call: .
j_call: TRBJ1-2
v_call: TRBV20-1
clone_size: .

cdr3_aa: CAISEGQGTLNQPQHF
cdr3_nt: TGTGCCATCAGTGAGGGACAGGGGACTCTCAATCAGCCCCAGCATTTT
d_call: TRBD1
j_call: TRBJ1-5
v_call: TRBV10-3
clone_size: .

cdr3_aa: CASSGTPFVYEQYF
cdr3_nt: TGTGCCAGCAGCGGGACACCCTTTGTCTACGAGCAGTACTTC
d_call: .
j_call: TRBJ2-7
v_call: TRBV7-9
clone_size: few

cdr3_aa: CSAGTGVYLEAFF
cdr3_nt: TGCAGTGCTGGGACCGGGGTCTACCTTGAAGCTTTCTTT
d_call: .
j_call: TRBJ1-1
v_call: TRBV20-1
clone_size: .

cdr3_aa: CASSPGAKNIQYF
cdr3_nt: TGTGCCAGCAGTCCCGGGGCCAAAAACATTCAGTACTTC
d_call: .
j_call: TRBJ2-4
v_call: TRBV18
clone_size: many

cdr3_aa: CASSPMRGDYEQYF
cdr3_nt: TGCGCCAGCAGCCCAATGCGAGGGGACTACGAGCAGTACTTC
d_call: .
j_call: TRBJ2-7
v_call: TRBV5-1
clone_size: few

cdr3_aa: CASSFDGFNEQFF
cdr3_nt: TGTGCCAGCAGTTTCGACGGGTTCAATGAGCAGTTCTTC
d_call: .
j_call: TRBJ2-1
v_call: TRBV2
clone_size: .

cdr3_aa: CASSEGQTVYNEQFF
cdr3_nt: TGTGCCAGCAGTGAAGGACAGACCGTCTACAATGAGCAGTTCTTC
d_call: .
j_call: TRBJ2-1
v_call: TRBV2
clone_size: .

cdr3_aa: CASSSGRPFLDYEQYF
cdr3_nt: TGTGCCAGCTCTAGCGGGAGACCTTTTCTCGATTACGAGCAGTACTTC
d_call: TRBD2
j_call: TRBJ2-7
v_call: TRBV18
clone_size: .

cdr3_aa: CASSRGERRNEQYF
cdr3_nt: TGCGCCAGCAGTCGCGGAGAGAGGAGGAACGAGCAGTACTTC
d_call: .
j_call: TRBJ2-7
v_call: TRBV5-1
clone_size: .

cdr3_aa: CASSLRTNRMVTGELFF
cdr3_nt: TGCGCCAGCAGCTTGAGAACTAATCGTATGGTCACCGGGGAGCTGTTTTTT
d_call: .
j_call: TRBJ2-2
v_call: TRBV5-1
clone_size: few

cdr3_aa: CASRPSPRTSSYEQYF
cdr3_nt: TGTGCCAGCAGACCCTCCCCACGGACGAGCTCCTACGAGCAGTACTTC
d_call: .
j_call: TRBJ2-7
v_call: TRBV6-1
clone_size: few

cdr3_aa: CASGLRRESYSNQPQHF
cdr3_nt: TGTGCTAGTGGTTTACGCCGGGAATCCTATAGCAATCAGCCCCAGCATTTT
d_call: .
j_call: TRBJ1-5
v_call: TRBV12-5
clone_size: many

cdr3_aa: CATSDFGPQPQHF
cdr3_nt: TGTGCCACCAGTGATTTCGGGCCTCAGCCCCAGCATTTT
d_call: .
j_call: TRBJ1-5
v_call: TRBV24-1
clone_size: many